This T cell receptor beta chain is from a study of post-analysis software for immune sequencing data. Study-level points and caveats: When patients were compared with controls, about five TRBV segments were more frequent, TRBV5-6, TRBV5-1 and TRBV20-1 among them.

Unique molecular identifiers were present in the TCR beta cDNA libraries. TCRdb processed the PCR reads anew with MiXCR; each CDR3 protein has one entry. The sample holds approximately 570,000 distinct CDR3 sequences, around 44% seen once. CDR3 length equals 15 residues. Germline V CDR1 and CDR2: MNHEY, SVGAGI. V lost 7 bases to trimming and J lost 8 bases; unmatched junction nucleotides: 12. Note on this clonotype: Its antigen is undetermined.

The origin of this receptor is a girl aged 5 to 17 with multiple sclerosis. The chain is built from TRBV6-5 and TRBJ2-1, with TRBD2 matching 9 bases. The specimen sequenced was blood. Here the CDR3 DNA reads TGTGCCAGCAACCGCGGGGTAGCGGGAGTAGATGAGCAGTTCTTC. Amino acid sequence: CASNRGVAGVDEQFF.